This section outlines one TCR beta chain sequence together with its context. The antigen is unknown. This entry belongs to a study of regulatory T cells in long-lasting Graves disease. Study-wide results and caveats: No thyroid tissue was studied; the work used peripheral blood only. TCR diversity was lower in persistent Graves' patients than in newly diagnosed ones.

Time point here: persistent/refractory GD, antithyroid drugs over 5 years with positive TRAb. Scientists built the TCR library using RNA that was extracted from PBMCs. The V end lost 1 base, the J end lost 4 bases, and 11 bases lay between the germline ends. This CDR3 is 14 amino acids long. Germline values: CDR1 SGHTA, CDR2 FQGNSA. Building the TCR beta libraries relied on iRepertoire HTBI primers, and CDR3 regions underwent Arm-PCR. TCRdb fed the multiplex PCR reads into MiXCR, producing one record per CDR3 protein. The repertoire includes 400,000 or so distinct CDR3 sequences, about 20% of them detected once, and less than 25% sits in the top ten.

The rearrangement uses TRBV7-2 and TRBJ2-7; D gene unclear. The sequence was collected from a female donor with Graves disease. Sequenced material: peripheral blood mononuclear cells (PBMCs), taken when the disease was refractory, from a patient treated with antithyroid drugs. The CDR3 bases are TGTGCCAGCAGCTTAGACTTCCCCACATACGAGCAGTACTTC. Translation gives CASSLDFPTYEQYF.